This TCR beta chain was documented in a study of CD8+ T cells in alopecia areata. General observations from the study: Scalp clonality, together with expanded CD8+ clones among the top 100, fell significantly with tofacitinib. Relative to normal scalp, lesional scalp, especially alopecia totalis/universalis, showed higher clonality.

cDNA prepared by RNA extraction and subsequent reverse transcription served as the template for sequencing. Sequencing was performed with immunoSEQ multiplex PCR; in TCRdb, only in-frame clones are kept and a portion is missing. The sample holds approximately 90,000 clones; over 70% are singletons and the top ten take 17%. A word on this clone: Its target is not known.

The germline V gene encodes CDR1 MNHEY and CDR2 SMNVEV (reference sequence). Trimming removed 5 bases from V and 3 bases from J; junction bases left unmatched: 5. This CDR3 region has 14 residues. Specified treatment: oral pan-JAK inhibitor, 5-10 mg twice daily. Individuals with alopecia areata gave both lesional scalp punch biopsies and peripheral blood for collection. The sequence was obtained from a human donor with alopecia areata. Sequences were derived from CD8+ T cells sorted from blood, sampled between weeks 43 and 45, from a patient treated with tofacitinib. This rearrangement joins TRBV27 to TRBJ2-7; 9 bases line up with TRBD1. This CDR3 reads CASSVGTGNYEQYF. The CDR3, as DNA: TGTGCCAGCAGTGTCGGGACAGGGAACTACGAGCAGTACTTC.